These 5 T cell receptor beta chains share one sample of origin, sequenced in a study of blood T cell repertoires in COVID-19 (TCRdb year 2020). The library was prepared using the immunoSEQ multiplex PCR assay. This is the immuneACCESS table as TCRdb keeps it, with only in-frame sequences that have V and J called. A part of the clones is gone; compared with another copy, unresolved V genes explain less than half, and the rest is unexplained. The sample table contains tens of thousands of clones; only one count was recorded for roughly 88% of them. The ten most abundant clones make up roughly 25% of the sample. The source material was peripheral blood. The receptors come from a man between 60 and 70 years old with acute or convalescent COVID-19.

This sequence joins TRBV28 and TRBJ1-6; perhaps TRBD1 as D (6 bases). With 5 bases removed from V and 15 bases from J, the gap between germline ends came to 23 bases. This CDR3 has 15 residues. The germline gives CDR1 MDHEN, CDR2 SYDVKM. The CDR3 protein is CASSHRDYSRLILHF. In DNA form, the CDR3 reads TGTGCCAGCAGTCACAGGGACTATTCACGGCTCATCCTCCACTTT.

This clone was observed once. DNA of the CDR3: TGTGCCAGCTCACCGACAGGGTCTGGAAACACCATATATTTT. Translation gives CASSPTGSGNTIYF. This rearrangement joins TRBV18 to TRBJ1-3, with 7 bases that match TRBD1. Germline-derived CDR1 and CDR2 are KGHSH and LQKENI. This CDR3 spans 14 amino acids. After removal of 3 bases from V and 1 base from J, the junction contained 0 bases not matched to a gene.

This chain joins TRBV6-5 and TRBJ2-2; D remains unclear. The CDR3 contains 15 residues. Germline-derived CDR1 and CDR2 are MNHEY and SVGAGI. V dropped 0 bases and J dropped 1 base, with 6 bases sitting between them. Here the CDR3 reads CASSYSLGNTGELFF. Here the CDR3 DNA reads TGTGCCAGCAGTTACTCACTTGGGAACACCGGGGAGCTGTTTTTT.

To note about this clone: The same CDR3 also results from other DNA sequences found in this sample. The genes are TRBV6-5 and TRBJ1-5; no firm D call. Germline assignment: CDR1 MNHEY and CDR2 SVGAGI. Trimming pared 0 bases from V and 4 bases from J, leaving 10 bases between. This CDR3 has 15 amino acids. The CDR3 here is CASSYSSRGNQPQHF. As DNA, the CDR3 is TGTGCCAGCAGTTACTCCAGTCGGGGTAATCAGCCCCAGCATTTT.

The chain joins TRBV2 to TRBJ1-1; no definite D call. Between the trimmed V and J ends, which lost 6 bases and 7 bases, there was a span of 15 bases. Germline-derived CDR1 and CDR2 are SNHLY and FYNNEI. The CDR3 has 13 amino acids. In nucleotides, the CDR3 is TGTGCCAGCAGGGAGCGGACCCCCCATGAAGCTTTCTTT. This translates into CASRERTPHEAFF. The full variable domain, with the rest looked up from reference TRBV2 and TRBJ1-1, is EPEVTQTPSHQVTQMGQEVILRCVPISNHLYFYWYRQILGQKVEFLVSFYNNEISEKSEIFDDQFSVERPDGSNFTLKIRSTKLEDSAMYFCASRERTPHEAFFGQGTRLTVV.